These 20 T cell receptor beta chains originate from one sample sequenced in a study of monozygotic twins with inflammatory bowel disease. One entry per CDR3 protein, without DNA, is what TCRdb gives after re-calling the 5' RACE reads. This sample's table has more than 300,000 distinct CDR3 sequences. Sequencing used blood. These receptors originate from a human donor with ulcerative colitis or Crohn's disease, or a healthy co-twin of an affected twin (not recorded which).

The chain has TRBV4-2 and TRBJ2-2; checking the TCRdb D call of TRBD1 is not possible without DNA. CDR3 size: 16 residues. The germline V gene has CDR1 LGHNA and CDR2 YNFKEQ. The CDR3 region is CASSQDGTPGHRELFF.

The V gene is TRBV5-5, the J gene TRBJ2-7; checking the TCRdb D call of TRBD1 is not possible without DNA. The CDR3 spans 16 residues. Germline V gene data show CDR1 as SGHKS and CDR2 as YYEKEE (reference sequence). The chain's CDR3 is CASSLVWWTGGFSEYF.

The chain is built from TRBV29-1 and TRBJ1-2. Germline lookup yields CDR1 SQVTM and CDR2 ANQGSEA. The CDR3 consists of 13 residues. CDR3 in amino acids: CSAEGREAYGYTF.

The V and J genes are TRBV7-9 and TRBJ1-6; no DNA is available, so the TRBD1 call from TCRdb remains unchecked. CDR3 length: 15 residues. CDR1 and CDR2 from the germline V gene are SEHNR and FQNEAQ (reference sequence). The CDR3 region is CASSLLRQSNSPLHF.

The chain recombines TRBV7-9 with TRBJ2-1. Germline-derived CDR1 and CDR2 are SEHNR and FQNEAQ (reference sequence). This CDR3 spans 15 amino acids. Here the CDR3 reads CASSFLGLAENEQFF.

The chain combines TRBV10-3 with TRBJ2-7. CDR1 ENHRY and CDR2 SYGVKD come from the germline V gene. This CDR3 has 12 residues. This CDR3 is CAISESTYEQYF.

The chain has TRBV24-1 and TRBJ2-7; the D gene TCRdb calls, TRBD1, cannot be checked with no DNA. The CDR3 runs to 14 residues. The germline V gene encodes CDR1 KGHDR and CDR2 SFDVKD. The CDR3 protein is CATSEPGGGYEQYF.

V is TRBV4-3 and J is TRBJ1-2; TCRdb's D call, TRBD1, is unchecked because there is no DNA. Looked up from germline, CDR1 is LGHNA and CDR2 is YSLEER. This CDR3 is built from 16 residues. CDR3 sequence: CASSATDRRNNYGYTF.

The genes are TRBV6-2 or TRBV6-3 and TRBJ1-6; the TRBD1 assignment by TCRdb is unverifiable without DNA. CDR3 size: 14 residues. The germline V gene has CDR1 MNHEY and CDR2 SVGEGT. CDR3 sequence: CASSYARENSPLHF.

The rearrangement links TRBV5-5 to TRBJ1-3; TCRdb reports TRBD1, a call that lacks DNA to check it against. This CDR3 spans 16 amino acids. The germline gives CDR1 SGHKS, CDR2 YYEKEE (reference sequence). The CDR3 protein is CASSLRRGMSGNTIYF.

This chain links TRBV5-1 with TRBJ1-4. Germline V gives CDR1 SGHRS, CDR2 YFSETQ. This CDR3 spans 15 amino acids. This CDR3 is CASSSGTVTNEKLFF.

The rearrangement joins TRBV7-9 to TRBJ1-1; TCRdb picks TRBD1, but there is no DNA to check that call. This CDR3 contains 14 residues. CDR1 and CDR2 (germline): SEHNR, FQNEAQ (reference sequence). CDR3 protein: CASSLPRGNTEAFF.

The chain uses TRBV27 and TRBJ1-6. Germline V gene data show CDR1 as MNHEY and CDR2 as SMNVEV (reference sequence). The CDR3 loop spans 16 amino acids. Here the CDR3 reads CASRRLRESYNSPLHF.

The chain has TRBV5-1 and TRBJ2-3. CDR3 length: 15 residues. The germline gives CDR1 SGHRS, CDR2 YFSETQ. CDR3 residues: CASSLGVPSTDTQYF.

The rearrangement uses TRBV4-3 and TRBJ2-7; the D gene TCRdb calls, TRBD1, cannot be checked with no DNA. The CDR3 runs 17 residues. Germline V lookup: CDR1 LGHNA, CDR2 YSLEER. The CDR3 sequence is CASSQDWQGRSSYEQYF.

V is TRBV9 and J is TRBJ2-5. The length of the CDR3 is 14 residues. CDR1 SGDLS and CDR2 YYNGEE come from the germline V gene. CDR3 amino acids: CASSVSVNGETQYF.

The genes are TRBV4-3 and TRBJ2-3; TCRdb indicates TRBD2, and absent DNA this call remains unverified. This CDR3 is 16 amino acids long. Germline CDR1 LGHNA, CDR2 YSLEER. This chain's CDR3 is CASSHFSGRSLDTQYF.

The V gene is TRBV6-1, the J gene TRBJ2-1; there is no DNA to check the TCRdb D call of TRBD1. CDR3 size: 12 residues. Per germline, CDR1 MNHNS and CDR2 SASEGT. CDR3 region: CASSEGVNEQFF.

The V gene is TRBV20-1, the J gene TRBJ2-3; the TRBD2 assignment by TCRdb is unverifiable without DNA. CDR1 and CDR2 (germline): DFQATT, SNEGSKA (reference sequence). The CDR3 consists of 16 residues. This CDR3 reads CSAYLSSGGAPDTQYF.

The chain carries TRBV12-3 or TRBV12-4 and TRBJ2-7; TCRdb's D call, TRBD2, is unchecked because there is no DNA. The CDR3 spans 12 residues. CDR3 protein: CASRRGLDEQYF.